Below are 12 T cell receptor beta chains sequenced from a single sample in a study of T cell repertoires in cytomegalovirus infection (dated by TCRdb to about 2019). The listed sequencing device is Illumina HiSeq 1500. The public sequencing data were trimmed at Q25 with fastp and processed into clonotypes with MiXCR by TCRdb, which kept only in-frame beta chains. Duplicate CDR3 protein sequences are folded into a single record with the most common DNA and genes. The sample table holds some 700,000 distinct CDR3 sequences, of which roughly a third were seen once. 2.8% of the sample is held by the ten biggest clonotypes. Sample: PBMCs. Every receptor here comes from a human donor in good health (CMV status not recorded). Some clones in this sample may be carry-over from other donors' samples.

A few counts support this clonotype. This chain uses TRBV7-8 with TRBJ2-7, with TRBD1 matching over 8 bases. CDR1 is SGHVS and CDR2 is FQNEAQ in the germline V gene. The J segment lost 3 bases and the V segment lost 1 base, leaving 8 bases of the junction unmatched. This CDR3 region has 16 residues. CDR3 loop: CASSLGFEDRVYEQYF. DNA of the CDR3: TGTGCCAGCAGCTTAGGCTTCGAGGACAGGGTCTACGAGCAGTACTTC.

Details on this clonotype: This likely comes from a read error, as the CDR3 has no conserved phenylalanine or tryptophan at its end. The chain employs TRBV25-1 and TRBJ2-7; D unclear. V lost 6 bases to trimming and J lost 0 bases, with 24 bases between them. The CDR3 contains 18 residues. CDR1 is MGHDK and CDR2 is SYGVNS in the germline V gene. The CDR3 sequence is CASSASRRAFYSSYEQYL. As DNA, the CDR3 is TGTGCCAGCAGCGCATCCCGAAGGGCCTTCTATAGCTCCTACGAGCAGTACTTA.

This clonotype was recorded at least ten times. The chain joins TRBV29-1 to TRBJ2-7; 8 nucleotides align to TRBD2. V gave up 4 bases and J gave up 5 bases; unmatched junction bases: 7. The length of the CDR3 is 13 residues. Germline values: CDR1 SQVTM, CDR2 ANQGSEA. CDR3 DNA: TGCAGCGTTGGGGCTAGCGGGTTCAACGAGCAGTACTTC. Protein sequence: CSVGASGFNEQYF.

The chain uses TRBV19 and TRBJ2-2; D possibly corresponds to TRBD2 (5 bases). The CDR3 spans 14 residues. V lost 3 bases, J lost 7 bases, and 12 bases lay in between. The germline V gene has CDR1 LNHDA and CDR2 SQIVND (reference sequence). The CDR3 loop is CASSIFSEYGELFF. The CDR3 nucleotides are TGTGCCAGTAGTATTTTTAGCGAGTACGGGGAGCTGTTTTTT.

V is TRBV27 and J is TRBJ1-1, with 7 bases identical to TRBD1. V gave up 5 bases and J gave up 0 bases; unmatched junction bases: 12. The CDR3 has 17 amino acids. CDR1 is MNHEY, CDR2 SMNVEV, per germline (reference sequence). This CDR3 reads CASSPGTVTLMNTEAFF. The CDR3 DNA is TGTGCCAGCAGTCCCGGGACAGTGACTCTTATGAACACTGAAGCTTTCTTT.

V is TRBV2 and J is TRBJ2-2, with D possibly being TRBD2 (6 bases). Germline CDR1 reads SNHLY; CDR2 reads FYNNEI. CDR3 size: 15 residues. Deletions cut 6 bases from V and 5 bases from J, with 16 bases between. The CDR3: CASRRMGGETGELFF. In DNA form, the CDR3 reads TGTGCCAGCAGGAGGATGGGGGGAGAAACCGGGGAGCTGTTTTTT.

The CDR3 nucleotides are TGTGCCAGCAGCTTCCATCTAGCGGGAGGGCCGGGTGAGCAGTTCTTC. Translating gives CASSFHLAGGPGEQFF. The chain combines TRBV7-9 with TRBJ2-1; 12 nucleotides line up with TRBD2. Per the germline V gene, CDR1 is SEHNR and CDR2 is FQNEAQ (reference sequence). V lost 3 bases to trimming and J lost 9 bases; unmatched junction nucleotides: 9. The CDR3 sequence is 16 residues long.

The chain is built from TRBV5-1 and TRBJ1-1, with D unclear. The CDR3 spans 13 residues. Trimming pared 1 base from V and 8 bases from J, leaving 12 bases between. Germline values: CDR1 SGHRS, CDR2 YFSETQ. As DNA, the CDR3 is TGCGCCAGCAGCTTGTTCGGGGAATCGGAAGCTTTCTTT. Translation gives CASSLFGESEAFF.

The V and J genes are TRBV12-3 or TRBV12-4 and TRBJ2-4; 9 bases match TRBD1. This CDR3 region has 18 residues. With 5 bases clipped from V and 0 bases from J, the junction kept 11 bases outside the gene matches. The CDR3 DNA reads TGTGCCAGCAGTCAACAGGGGGCCCCCATTCTAGCCAAAAACATTCAGTACTTC. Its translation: CASSQQGAPILAKNIQYF.

CDR3 nucleotide sequence: TGTGCCAGCAGCGGCGGGGACAGGTCTTCAACGGCTTTCTTT. Translation: CASSGGDRSSTAFF. The chain recombines TRBV11-3 with TRBJ1-1, with 8 positions matching TRBD1. Germline CDR1 SGHNT, CDR2 YENEEA. This CDR3 is built from 14 residues. Trimming at V came to 5 bases and at J to 11 bases, leaving 13 bases not matched to a gene. Based on the CDR3 plus reference TRBV11-3 and TRBJ1-1, the full variable domain is EAGVVQSPRYKIIEKKQPVAFWCNPISGHNTLYWYLQNLGQGPELLIRYENEEAVDDSQLPKDRFSAERLKGVDSTLKIQPAELGDSAVYLCASSGGDRSSTAFFGQGTRLTVV.

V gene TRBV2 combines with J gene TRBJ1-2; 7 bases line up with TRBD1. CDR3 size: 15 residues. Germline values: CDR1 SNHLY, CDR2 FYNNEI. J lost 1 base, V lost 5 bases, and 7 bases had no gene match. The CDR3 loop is CASSQDREHNYGYTF. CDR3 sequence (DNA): TGTGCCAGCAGTCAAGACAGGGAACATAACTATGGCTACACCTTC.

The chain's CDR3 is CASSLEGGGNEQFF. CDR3 bases: TGTGCCAGCAGCTTAGAAGGGGGTGGTAATGAGCAGTTCTTC. The chain employs TRBV7-9 and TRBJ2-1; tentatively, D is TRBD1 (6 bases). From germline, CDR1 is SEHNR and CDR2 FQNEAQ (reference sequence). The CDR3 totals 14 residues. V was clipped by 1 base and J by 7 bases, with 11 bases between them.